Described below is a single T cell receptor beta chain sequence and its context. There is no known antigen for this receptor. Base qualities are not recorded, but no much larger clone differs from it by a single base. V is pared back by 2 bases and J by 8 bases, with 13 bases lying between the germline termini. CDR1 SGHRS and CDR2 YFSETQ are derived from the germline V gene. The CDR3 measures 14 amino acids from cysteine to phenylalanine. Of the read, only the CDR3 DNA is kept; its 42 bases are in frame from base 1. Whole blood was collected in K2EDTA tubes by collaborating institutions according to the institutions' own protocols. For TCRbeta analysis, collaborators shipped samples in one of three forms: frozen whole blood, isolated PBMCs, or DNA extracted from either of those sample types. TCRbeta CDR3 regions were amplified from genomic DNA by means of the immunoSEQ Assay, a bias-controlled multiplex PCR. Per the authors' processing: The number of nucleated cells in each sample was estimated from the amplification of reference gene primers within the assay. To quantify the absolute abundance of each unique TCRbeta CDR3 rearrangement, sequence reads were collapsed and filtered. For each sample, productive Simpson clonality was calculated as the square root of Simpson's diversity index over productive rearrangements. The immuneACCESS repertoire file appears here via TCRdb, limited to in-frame rearrangements. These files lack a portion of the clones; in checked studies, under half of the deficit traces to unresolved V genes, and the cause of the others is not known. V and J calls plus clone size are reproduced from that table; the DNA served to infer D and trimming. For this sample there are over 85,000 clones; approximately 86% appear just once. Jointly, the top ten make up roughly 7.4% of the sample.

The data stem from a study of blood T cell repertoires in COVID-19 (dated by TCRdb to 2019 to 2021). Regarding the complete study: Samples covering the acute and convalescent phases of COVID-19 were provided by collaborators in the United States, Italy and Spain. The material from the prospective study consisted of cDNA or gDNA derived from T cells, B-cell-depleted T cells, or PBMCs. Subjects who had been exposed to COVID-19, were actively infected with it, or had recovered from it provided the deeply sampled blood TCRbeta repertoires that made up the dataset. A freely available public database, intended as a resource for researchers studying the immune response to SARS-CoV-2, is where the repertoires were released. Samples came from the ongoing ImmuneRACE study (first 160 participants) plus 1,254 subjects from 6 global collaborators. Sample metadata almost always included a de-identified subject ID, COVID-19 status, age in years and sex. Where HLA class I and class II types were available, the types were taken from metadata supplied by the sample provider, not from assay-based typing.

The full study reports these points: The amount of clinical and demographic metadata varied by source and participant and was provided uncurated.

This clonotype originated in a woman between 65 and 79 years old with acute or convalescent COVID-19. Recombination linked TRBV5-1 to TRBJ1-4; TRBD1 is possibly the D segment (6 matching bases). Sequencing was carried out using peripheral blood. The CDR3 protein sequence reads: CASSLSVRGEKLFF. The sequenced DNA: TGCGCCAGCAGCTTATCCGTGAGGGGGGAAAAACTGTTTTTT.